This entry describes one TCR beta chain. What antigen it recognizes has not been identified. One base away there is no much larger clone; base qualities are not given. This record belongs to a study of shared clonotypes between healthy human individuals (TCRdb year 2020). Looking at the study overall: A few men and two women, aged 18 to 49 years, made up the cohort. Between about 0.94 and 8.9 billion PBMCs per donor were obtained by leukapheresis. For each donor, CD4 naive and CD4 memory were each run on three plates, CD8 naive on two plates, and CD8 memory on one plate. To estimate repertoire size and how much clonotypes are shared between individuals, the study performed deep sequencing of blood TCR repertoires from roughly five healthy adults. Libraries were prepared and TCR repertoires were sequenced by different laboratories using diverse techniques, in order to increase sequencing depth and limit assay-specific biases.

Study-wide conclusions, independent of this receptor: Sampling was limited to blood, and TCR repertoires in tissue likely differ from TCR repertoires in blood. Pairwise subsampling led to the expectation that sequencing depth would affect the degree of clonotype sharing among donors. The genetic and exposure-history diversity represented was limited by the small number of donors. Rarefaction of sorted-subset datasets indicated incomplete sequencing despite the large sequencing depth. Naive subsets generally had larger estimated clonotype richness than memory subsets. Sharing across several donors was observed for about 4.8% of naive CD4, 3.5% of naive CD8, 2.3% of memory CD4, and about 0.4% of memory CD8 clonotypes. Compared with non-shared clonotypes, clonotypes shared by all four sorted-subset donors had higher generation probabilities.

From a lookup of the germline V gene, CDR1 and CDR2 are MDHEN and SYDVKM. Its CDR3 holds 15 amino acids, cysteine through phenylalanine. Kept here is only the CDR3 DNA, which spans 45 bases and is read in frame from base 1. Trimming removed 3 bases from V and 0 bases from J, leaving 12 bases between the germline ends. TCR CDR3 regions were amplified from genomic DNA by multiplex PCR using the deep immunoSEQ assay. For each cell subset, the extracted genomic DNA was distributed evenly across all wells of several immunoSEQ 96-well plates, and each plate served as one replicate. For sorted subsets, around 200 ng genomic DNA, equal to 25,000 to 35,000 T cell genomes, was loaded into each replicate PCR. Purified libraries were quantified with a Qubit 3.0 fluorometer, sized on a Bioanalyzer 2100, and re-quantified with the KAPA Library Quantification kit. Every immunoSEQ 96-well plate was sequenced on a separate single-read 150-cycle Illumina NextSeq 550 flow cell. In the authors' own workflow: Because the immunoSEQ output included only junctional sequences and no quality scores, the filtering could not be the same as the filtering used for full-length reads. To assign V/J genes and CDR3, sequences were annotated using PyIR, a Python wrapper for IgBLAST v1.9, with IMGT germline references. Reads with weak V/J assignments (E-value above 1e-6), missing CDR3, stop codons, out-of-frame junctions, or ambiguous translated residues were removed. V3J clonotypes were defined as sequences sharing the same inferred V gene, J gene, and CDR3 amino acid sequence. The percentage overlap between two repertoires was calculated by dividing the number of shared unique clonotypes by the size of the smaller repertoire. Repertoire richness was assessed with RTK rarefaction, the Chao1 estimator, and Recon v2.1 estimates of unobserved clonotypes. Generation probabilities for all TCRbeta clonotypes obtained by the gDNA method from several donors were computed using OLGA. TCRdb retrieved this table from immuneACCESS and kept in-frame rearrangements only. Not all clones are present; in checked studies, unresolved V genes account for under half, and no reason is known for the remainder. V and J calls and clone size follow that table, whereas D and trimming were derived from the DNA. The sample table records roughly 700,000 clones; about 92% of these occur just once. In total, the top ten clones hold about 33% of the sample.

The donors were healthy, HIV-negative adults who had no recently reported acute infections or vaccinations. Every donor was a Caucasian adult residing in Nashville, Tennessee, USA. The CD8 memory samples were a combination of magnetically selected CD45RO+ cells and CCR7-negative CD45RA+ effector memory (TemRA) cells. Blood was obtained by leukapheresis, after which PBMCs were separated by Ficoll-Histopaque density gradient centrifugation and cryopreserved in liquid nitrogen vapor phase. Analytical flow cytometry was used to check the purity and quantity of every magnetically sorted T cell population. From each sorted fraction, genomic DNA was isolated and quantified by UV absorbance on a Nanodrop 2000c.

The origin of this receptor is a man aged 18 to 30 in good health. Some clones in this sample may be carry-over from other donors' samples. This receptor chain uses TRBV28 and TRBJ2-7, with the D gene not confidently named. The sequencing input was memory CD8+ T cells from PBMCs. The sample's cell subset or site label is to be understood as: CD45RO+ cells pooled with CCR7-negative TemRA cells. The sequence in DNA is TGTGCCAGCAGTTTGTCCGGCAGTGACTCCTACGAGCAGTACTTC. This encodes CASSLSGSDSYEQYF.